A single sample gave rise to the 7 T cell receptor beta chains below, sequenced in a study of memory CD8 T cells in hepatitis C reinfection. Noted time point: pre-reinfection, 55 to 20 weeks before reinfection detection. Sorted cells were sequenced directly ex vivo without any in vitro expansion. Sequencing used immunoSEQ multiplex PCR; TCRdb keeps in-frame clones, though not all of them. Here the sample spans under 60,000 clones, roughly 86% being singletons. Sequenced sample: naive CD8+ T cells sorted from blood. These receptor sequences come from a man in his late teens or twenties with hepatitis C virus infection.

The gene calls are TRBV5-4 and TRBJ1-1; D is undetermined. The CDR3 consists of 12 residues. CDR1 is SGHNT, CDR2 YYREEE, per germline (reference sequence). V lost 3 bases and J lost 3, with 6 bases in between. In DNA, the CDR3 is TGTGCCAGCAGCTCCGGAGACACTGAAGCTTTCTTT. This sequence encodes CASSSGDTEAFF.

This chain joins TRBV27 and TRBJ2-1; D is unclear. V lost 2 bases and J lost 8, with 10 bases in between. The CDR3 totals 13 residues. Germline values: CDR1 MNHEY, CDR2 SMNVEV (reference sequence). CDR3 in amino acids: CASSLRQHHEQFF. The CDR3 region has the DNA TGTGCCAGCAGTTTACGTCAACACCATGAGCAGTTCTTC.

The chain couples TRBV4-2 to TRBJ2-3; no clear D. Germline lookup yields CDR1 LGHNA and CDR2 YNFKEQ. Trimming left V 7 bases short and J 3 bases short, with 11 bases between. The CDR3 consists of 13 residues. Here the CDR3 reads CASTTEATDTQYF. DNA of the CDR3: TGTGCCAGCACCACTGAGGCGACAGATACGCAGTATTTT.

This chain links TRBV14 with TRBJ1-1; D perhaps matches TRBD1 (6 bases). Germline-derived CDR1 and CDR2 are SGHDN and FVKESK. Trimming shortened V by 1 base and J by 5 bases, and 11 bases separated the two germline ends. CDR3 length: 14 amino acids. The CDR3 sequence: CASSQAGQGTEAFF. The DNA for the CDR3 is TGTGCCAGCAGCCAAGCGGGCCAGGGGACTGAAGCTTTCTTT.

The CDR3 sequence: CASSLFTGDRNPINEQFF. CDR3 DNA: TGTGCCAGCAGCTTATTTACAGGGGATAGGAATCCTATCAATGAGCAGTTCTTC. The chain has TRBV13 and TRBJ2-1; 7 bases align to TRBD1. Germline loops: CDR1 PRHDT, CDR2 FYEKMQ (reference sequence). The trim removed 2 bases at V and 6 bases at J, leaving 16 bases unmatched. This CDR3 has 18 residues.

V gene TRBV28 combines with J gene TRBJ2-7; 10 bases fit TRBD1. The CDR3 contains 15 residues. V lost 3 bases and J lost 4; bases outside the gene matches: 6. Germline lookup yields CDR1 MDHEN and CDR2 SYDVKM. The chain's CDR3 is CASSFPGQGIYEQYF. CDR3 coding DNA: TGTGCCAGCAGTTTTCCGGGACAGGGGATATACGAGCAGTACTTC.

The DNA of the CDR3 is TGTGCCAGCAGTTACTGGGCCCAGCCCCAGCATTTT. Its translation: CASSYWAQPQHF. V and J are TRBV6-5 and TRBJ1-5; no definite D call. The length of the CDR3 is 12 residues. Germline loops: CDR1 MNHEY, CDR2 SVGAGI. V was shortened by 1 base and J by 7 bases, with 5 bases between the two germline ends.